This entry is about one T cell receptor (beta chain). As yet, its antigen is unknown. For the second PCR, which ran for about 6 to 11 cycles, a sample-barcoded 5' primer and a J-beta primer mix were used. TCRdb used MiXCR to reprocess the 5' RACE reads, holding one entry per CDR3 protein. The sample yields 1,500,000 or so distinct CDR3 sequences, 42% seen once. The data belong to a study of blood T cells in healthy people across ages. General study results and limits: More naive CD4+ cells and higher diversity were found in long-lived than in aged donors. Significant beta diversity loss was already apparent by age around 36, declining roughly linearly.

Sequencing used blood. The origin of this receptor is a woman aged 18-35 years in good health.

The CDR3 region has the DNA TGTGCCAGCAGCGTAAGCAATGCCTACGAGCAGTACTTC. Amino acids: CASSVSNAYEQYF. The V call is TRBV7-9, the J call TRBJ2-7; D remains unclear. V shed 5 bases and J shed 2 bases, with 10 bases lying between them. Germline V gene sequence: CDR1 SEHNR, CDR2 FQNEAQ (reference sequence). CDR3 length equals 13 residues.